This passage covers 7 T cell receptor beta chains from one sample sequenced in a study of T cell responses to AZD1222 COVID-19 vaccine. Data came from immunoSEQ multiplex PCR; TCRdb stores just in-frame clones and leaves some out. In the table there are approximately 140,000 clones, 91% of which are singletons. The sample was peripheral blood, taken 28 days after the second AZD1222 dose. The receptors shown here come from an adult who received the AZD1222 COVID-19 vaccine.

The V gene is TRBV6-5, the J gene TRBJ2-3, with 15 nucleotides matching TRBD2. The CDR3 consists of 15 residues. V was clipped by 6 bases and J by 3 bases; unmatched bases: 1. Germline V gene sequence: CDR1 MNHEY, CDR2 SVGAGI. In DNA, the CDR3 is TGTGCCAGCAGGGGACTAGCGGGAGGTACAGATACGCAGTATTTT. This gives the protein CASRGLAGGTDTQYF.

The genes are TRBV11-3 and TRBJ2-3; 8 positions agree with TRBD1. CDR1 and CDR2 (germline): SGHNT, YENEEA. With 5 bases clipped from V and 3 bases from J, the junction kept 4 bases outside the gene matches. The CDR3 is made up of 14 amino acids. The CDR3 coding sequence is TGTGCCAGCAGCGGATGGGACAGGACAGATACGCAGTATTTT. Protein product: CASSGWDRTDTQYF.

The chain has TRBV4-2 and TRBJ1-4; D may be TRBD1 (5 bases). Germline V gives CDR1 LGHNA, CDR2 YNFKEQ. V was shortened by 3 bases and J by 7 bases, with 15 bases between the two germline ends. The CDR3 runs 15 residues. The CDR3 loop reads CASSQGVGGGEKLFF. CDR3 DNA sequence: TGTGCCAGCAGCCAGGGGGTGGGTGGGGGTGAAAAACTGTTTTTT.

This chain's CDR3 is CASSLVGDTQYF. CDR3 nucleotide sequence: TGTGCCAGCAGCTTAGTCGGGGATACGCAGTATTTT. The genes are TRBV11-1 and TRBJ2-3; D is ambiguous. V was trimmed by 1 base and J by 6 bases, leaving 5 bases between them. Germline V gene lookup returns CDR1 SGHAT and CDR2 FQDESV (reference sequence). This CDR3 is 12 amino acids long.

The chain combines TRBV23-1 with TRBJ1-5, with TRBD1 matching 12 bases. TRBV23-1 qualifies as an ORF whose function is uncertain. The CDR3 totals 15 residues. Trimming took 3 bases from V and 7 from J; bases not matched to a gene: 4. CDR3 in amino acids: CASSQPGTGGQPQHF. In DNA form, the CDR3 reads TGCGCCAGCAGTCAGCCGGGGACAGGGGGCCAGCCCCAGCATTTT.

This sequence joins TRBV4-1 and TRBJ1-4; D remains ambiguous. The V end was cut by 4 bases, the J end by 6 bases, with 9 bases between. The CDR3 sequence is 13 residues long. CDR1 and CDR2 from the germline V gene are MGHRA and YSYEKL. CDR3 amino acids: CASSPPSYEKLFF. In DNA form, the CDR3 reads TGCGCCAGCAGCCCCCCCTCCTATGAAAAACTGTTTTTT.

The CDR3 coding sequence is TGTGCCAGTAGTTCCCAGACTAGCGGGCTACGGGATGAGCAGTTCTTC. It yields the protein CASSSQTSGLRDEQFF. V is TRBV19 and J is TRBJ2-1; 10 bases are a match to TRBD2. From germline, CDR1 is LNHDA and CDR2 SQIVND (reference sequence). V lost 5 bases, J lost 8 bases, and 12 bases stayed unmatched. The CDR3 length is 16 residues.